The clone carrying this T cell receptor beta chain has a handful of counts. Antigen: not known. The record originates from a study of T cells in Graves' hyperthyroidism and ophthalmopathy. Study-level results: Most expanded thyroid clonotypes above 0.001 recurred in blood.

Patients aged 18 to 65 had newly diagnosed hyperthyroidism lasting under 2 months. Germline V lookup: CDR1 SNHLY, CDR2 FYNNEI. Trimming at V came to 8 bases and at J to 1 base, leaving 10 bases not matched to a gene. The CDR3 is 16 residues long. RNA transcripts yielded amplified TCR beta CDR3 regions. Using the HTBI primer set, a first-round RT-PCR was run on the TCR CDR3. In TCRdb, the multiplex PCR reads were re-called with MiXCR into one record per CDR3 protein. The sample yields hundreds of thousands of distinct CDR3 sequences, roughly a sixth seen once. Sequences were obtained from blood. The sequence was obtained from a woman aged 45-65 years with Graves' hyperthyroidism that later progressed to Graves' ophthalmopathy. The chain combines TRBV2 with TRBJ1-1; 10 nucleotides line up with TRBD1. The CDR3 DNA sequence: TGTGCCAGCTTCGCCGGGACAGGGGCGAAGAACACTGAAGCTTTCTTT. This gives the protein CASFAGTGAKNTEAFF.